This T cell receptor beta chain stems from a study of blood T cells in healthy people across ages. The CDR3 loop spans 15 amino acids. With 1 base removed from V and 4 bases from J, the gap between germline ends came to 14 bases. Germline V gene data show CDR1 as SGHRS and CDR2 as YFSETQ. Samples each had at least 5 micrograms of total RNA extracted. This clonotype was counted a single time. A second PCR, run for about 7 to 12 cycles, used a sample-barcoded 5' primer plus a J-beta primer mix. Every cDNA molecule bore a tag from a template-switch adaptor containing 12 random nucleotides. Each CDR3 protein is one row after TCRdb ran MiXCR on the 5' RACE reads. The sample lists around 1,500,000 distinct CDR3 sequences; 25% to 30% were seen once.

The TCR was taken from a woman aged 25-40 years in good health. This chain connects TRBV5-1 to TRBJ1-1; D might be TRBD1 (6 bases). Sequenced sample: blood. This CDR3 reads CASSLRGGEGTEAFF. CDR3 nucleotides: TGCGCCAGCAGCTTGAGGGGGGGGGAGGGCACTGAAGCTTTCTTT.